This entry lists 15 T cell receptor beta chains sequenced from one sample in a study of blood T cells in healthy people across ages. Sample-barcoded 5' priming and a J-beta primer mix drove a second PCR of about 6 to 12 cycles. MiXCR was run by TCRdb on the 5' RACE reads, yielding one entry per CDR3 protein. The sample yields about 1.4 million distinct CDR3 sequences, roughly 59% seen once. Sequencing was performed on blood. The receptor set was obtained from a man aged 18 to 29 in good health.

This clonotype was observed a few times. The chain links TRBV10-3 to TRBJ2-7; tentatively, D is TRBD1 (6 bases). The ends were cut back, 5 bases at V and 1 base at J, with 9 bases in the middle. Per the germline V gene, CDR1 is ENHRY and CDR2 is SYGVKD. The CDR3 runs 13 residues. The CDR3 nucleotides are TGTGCCATCAGTAGACAGGATTCCTACGAGCAGTACTTC. Protein: CAISRQDSYEQYF.

This chain connects TRBV21-1 to TRBJ1-4; the table gives TRBD1 as D, unverified against the DNA. TRBV21-1 is classified as a pseudogene. CDR3 length: 12 amino acids. This CDR3 is CASSNRETELFF. The CDR3 nucleotides are TGTGCCAGCAGCAATCGGGAAACGGAACTGTTTTTT.

The chain combines TRBV29-1 with TRBJ1-4; tentatively, D is TRBD1 (5 bases). The CDR3 is 13 amino acids. With 6 bases removed from V and 4 bases from J, the gap between germline ends came to 12 bases. The germline CDR1 and CDR2 sequences are SQVTM and ANQGSEA. CDR3 residues: CSVRGIGNEKLFF. CDR3 sequence (DNA): TGCAGCGTGAGGGGAATCGGTAATGAAAAACTGTTTTTT.

There are a few counts of this clonotype. The chain combines TRBV4-1 with TRBJ2-2, with D possibly TRBD1 on 5 matching bases. The length of the CDR3 is 16 residues. V lost 0 bases and J lost 3, with 11 bases in between. Germline CDR1 reads MGHRA; CDR2 reads YSYEKL. The CDR3 here is CASSQEAGKDTGELFF. The CDR3 DNA sequence: TGCGCCAGCAGCCAAGAGGCAGGGAAGGACACCGGGGAGCTGTTTTTT.

This chain links TRBV20-1 with TRBJ2-7; 9 bases agree with TRBD2. The V and J ends lost 5 bases and 12 bases, in that order; junction bases with no gene match: 8. Per germline, CDR1 DFQATT and CDR2 SNEGSKA (reference sequence). CDR3 length: 11 amino acids. The CDR3 DNA reads TGCAGTGCTCAACCCGCGGGGGGGATGTACTTC. The encoded protein is CSAQPAGGMYF.

The V gene is TRBV20-1, the J gene TRBJ2-5; D possibly corresponds to TRBD1 (8 bases). This CDR3 spans 15 amino acids. V lost 6 bases and J lost 4, with 21 bases in between. Germline assignment: CDR1 DFQATT and CDR2 SNEGSKA (reference sequence). CDR3 protein: CSATNRGGYGETQYF. The CDR3 coding sequence is TGCAGTGCGACAAACAGGGGGGGATACGGAGAGACCCAGTACTTC.

The chain is built from TRBV7-3 and TRBJ2-7; 8 bases are shared with TRBD2. Germline V CDR1 and CDR2: SGHTA, FQGTGA. This CDR3 is built from 14 residues. The ends lost 4 bases at V and 6 bases at J; junction bases unmatched: 8. In DNA form, the CDR3 reads TGTGCCAGCAGCTCCAGCGGGAGCTCCACCGAGCAGTACTTC. Protein: CASSSSGSSTEQYF.

This sequence joins TRBV27 and TRBJ2-3; D may be TRBD2 (6 bases). With 6 bases removed from V and 4 bases from J, the gap between germline ends came to 11 bases. The germline CDR1 and CDR2 sequences are MNHEY and SMNVEV (reference sequence). The CDR3 is made up of 13 amino acids. The CDR3 sequence: CASRGEVADTQYF. In DNA form, the CDR3 reads TGTGCCAGCAGGGGGGAGGTCGCAGATACGCAGTATTTT.

The chain recombines TRBV6-2 or TRBV6-3 with TRBJ2-1; possibly TRBD1 or TRBD2 for D (5 bases each). With 1 base removed from V and 10 bases from J, the gap between germline ends came to 8 bases. Germline V CDR1 and CDR2: MNHEY, SVGEGT. The CDR3 has 12 amino acids. CDR3 in amino acids: CASSYWDAEQFF. In DNA form, the CDR3 reads TGTGCCAGCAGTTACTGGGACGCAGAGCAGTTCTTC.

The gene calls are TRBV7-9 and TRBJ2-3; D might be TRBD1 (5 bases). Trimming cost V 5 bases and J 6 bases, with 18 bases left between them. The V gene's germline CDR1 is SEHNR and CDR2 FQNEAQ (reference sequence). This CDR3 region has 15 residues. CDR3 sequence: CASSHSWKGRDTQYF. The CDR3 DNA follows: TGTGCCAGCAGCCATTCATGGAAGGGGCGGGATACGCAGTATTTT.

The V and J genes are TRBV7-9 and TRBJ2-6; D remains ambiguous. This CDR3 spans 15 amino acids. In germline, CDR1 is SEHNR, CDR2 FQNEAQ (reference sequence). V was shortened by 5 bases and J by 3 bases, with 11 bases between the two germline ends. In DNA, the CDR3 is TGTGCCAGCAGCCAAGGAGAGATTGGGGCCAACGTCCTGACTTTC. Its translation: CASSQGEIGANVLTF. Complete variable domain (other parts from reference TRBV7-9 and TRBJ2-6): DTGVSQNPRHKITKRGQNVTFRCDPISEHNRLYWYRQTLGQGPEFLTYFQNEAQLEKSRLLSDRFSAERPKGSFSTLEIQRTEQGDSAMYLCASSQGEIGANVLTFGAGSRLTVL.

This clonotype has a handful of counts. The rearrangement joins TRBV12-3 or TRBV12-4 to TRBJ2-1; 13 bases line up with TRBD2. CDR3 length equals 14 residues. V was pared by 7 bases and J by 9 bases, with 6 bases of the junction left unmatched. This chain's CDR3 is CASTTSGRASEQFF. CDR3 in DNA: TGTGCCAGCACTACTAGCGGGAGGGCGAGTGAGCAGTTCTTC.

This chain connects TRBV5-4 to TRBJ1-1; 8 nucleotides agree with TRBD1. Trimming at V came to 4 bases and at J to 4 bases, leaving 9 bases not matched to a gene. This CDR3 comprises 15 residues. Germline V gene sequence: CDR1 SGHNT, CDR2 YYREEE (reference sequence). The CDR3 DNA sequence: TGTGCCAGCAGCACAGGACAGGGATGGGGCACTGAAGCTTTCTTT. Translated: CASSTGQGWGTEAFF.

This clonotype was detected only a few times. The chain has TRBV27 and TRBJ2-7; unclear D gene. V was pared by 5 bases and J by 2 bases, with 13 bases between. CDR1 is MNHEY and CDR2 is SMNVEV in the germline V gene (reference sequence). CDR3 size: 14 residues. The CDR3 sequence is CASSPSGLPYEQYF. The CDR3 DNA reads TGTGCCAGCAGTCCCTCCGGTCTCCCCTACGAGCAGTACTTC.

This clonotype came up a few times. The rearrangement joins TRBV11-2 to TRBJ2-6; D possibly corresponds to TRBD1 (6 bases). This CDR3 contains 23 residues. Germline assignment: CDR1 SGHAT and CDR2 FQNNGV. V was cut by 1 base and J by 2 bases, with 30 bases left in between. In DNA, the CDR3 is TGTGCCAGCAGCTTAGTCCCACCACTCGACAGGCGGCTTGGGATCACTGGGGCCAACGTCCTGACTTTC. This gives the protein CASSLVPPLDRRLGITGANVLTF.